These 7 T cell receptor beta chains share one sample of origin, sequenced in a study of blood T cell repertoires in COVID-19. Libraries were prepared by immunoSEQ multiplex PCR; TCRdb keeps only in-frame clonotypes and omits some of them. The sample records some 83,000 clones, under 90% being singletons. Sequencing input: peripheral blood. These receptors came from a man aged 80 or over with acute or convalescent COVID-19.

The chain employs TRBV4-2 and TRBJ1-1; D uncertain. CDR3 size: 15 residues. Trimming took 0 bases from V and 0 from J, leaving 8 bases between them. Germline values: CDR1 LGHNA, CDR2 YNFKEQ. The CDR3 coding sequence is TGTGCCAGCAGCCAAGACGGAGGGCTGAACACTGAAGCTTTCTTT. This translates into CASSQDGGLNTEAFF.

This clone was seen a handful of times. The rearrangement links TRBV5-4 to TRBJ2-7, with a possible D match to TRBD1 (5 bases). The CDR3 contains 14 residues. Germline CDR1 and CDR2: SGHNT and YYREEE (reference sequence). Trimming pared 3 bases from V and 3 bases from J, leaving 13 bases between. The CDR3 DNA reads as TGTGCCAGCAGCTCGGACATTGCGAGCTACGAGCAGTACTTC. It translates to CASSSDIASYEQYF.

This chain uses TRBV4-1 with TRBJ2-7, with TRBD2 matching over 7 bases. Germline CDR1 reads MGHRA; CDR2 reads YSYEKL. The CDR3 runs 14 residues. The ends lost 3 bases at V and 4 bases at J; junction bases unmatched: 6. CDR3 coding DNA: TGCGCCAGCAGCCACTCCGGGACTATATACGAGCAGTACTTC. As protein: CASSHSGTIYEQYF.

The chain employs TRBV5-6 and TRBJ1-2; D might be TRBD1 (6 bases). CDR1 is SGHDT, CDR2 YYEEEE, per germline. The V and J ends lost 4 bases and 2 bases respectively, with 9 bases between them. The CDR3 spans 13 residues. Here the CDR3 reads CASSPGQNYGYTF. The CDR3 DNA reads TGTGCCAGCAGCCCGGGACAAAACTATGGCTACACCTTC.

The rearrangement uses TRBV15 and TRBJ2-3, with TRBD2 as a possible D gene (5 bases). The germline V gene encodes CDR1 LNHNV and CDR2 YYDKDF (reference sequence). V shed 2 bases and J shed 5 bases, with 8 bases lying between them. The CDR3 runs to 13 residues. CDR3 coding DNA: TGTGCCACCAGCAGACGGGGAGTAGATACGCAGTATTTT. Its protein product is CATSRRGVDTQYF.

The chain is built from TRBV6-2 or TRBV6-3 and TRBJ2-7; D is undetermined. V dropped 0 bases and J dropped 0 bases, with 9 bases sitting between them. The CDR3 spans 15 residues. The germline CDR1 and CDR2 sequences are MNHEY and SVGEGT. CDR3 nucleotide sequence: TGTGCCAGCAGTTACTCGCCAGTAAGCTCCTACGAGCAGTACTTC. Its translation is CASSYSPVSSYEQYF.

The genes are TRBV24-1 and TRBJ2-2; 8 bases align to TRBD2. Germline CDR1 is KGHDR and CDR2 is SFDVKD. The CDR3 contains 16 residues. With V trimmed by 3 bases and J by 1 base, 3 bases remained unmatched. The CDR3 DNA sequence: TGTGCCACCAGTGATGGAGCGGGGGTGAACACCGGGGAGCTGTTTTTT. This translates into CATSDGAGVNTGELFF.